This T cell receptor (beta chain) was found in a study of tumor and adjacent non-tumor tissue in lung cancer. The library came from three nested PCR rounds adapted from ARM-PCR protocols. One entry per CDR3 protein results from TCRdb running MiXCR on the multiplex PCR reads. The sample includes about 200,000 distinct CDR3 sequences, around 71% of them seen just once. Whole-study findings and limits: Significantly higher TCR diversity was found in tumor than normal lung.

RNA was extracted from bulk tissue without any cell sorting. About this clonotype itself: Its antigen is still unknown.

The sequence derives from a man aged 55 to 70 with non-small cell lung cancer. The sample was lung tumor tissue.

The CDR3 bases are TGCAGTGCTAGACCGCGGGAGGCAAACACCGGGGAGCTGTTTTTT. Its translation is CSARPREANTGELFF. This sequence joins TRBV20-1 and TRBJ2-2; 8 bases fit TRBD2. Germline CDR1 reads DFQATT; CDR2 reads SNEGSKA (reference sequence). J was trimmed by 2 bases and V by 2 bases; bases with no gene match: 4. This CDR3 spans 15 amino acids.